This is a list of T cell receptor beta chains from one sample in a study of blood T cell repertoires in COVID-19. Generated by immunoSEQ multiplex PCR, the TCRdb table keeps only in-frame clones and is missing some. The sample records roughly 200,000 clones, 90% being singletons. Specimen: peripheral blood. These receptors all come from a man aged 50-60 years with acute or convalescent COVID-19. Each CDR3 is given with its conserved first and last residue. D genes are given only for firm matches. A row's size may be missing; if present it is once, few, many or a size class.

v_call	cdr3_length	clone_size	d_call	j_call	cdr3_aa	cdr3_nt
TRBV7-8	15	once	-	TRBJ1-2	CASSSQPDPGYGYTF	TGTGCCAGCAGCTCCCAGCCCGACCCAGGCTATGGCTACACCTTC
TRBV3-1/TRBV3-2	12	-	-	TRBJ1-6	CASSRRVSPLHF	TGTGCCAGCAGCCGACGGGTTTCACCCCTCCACTTT
TRBV18	21	-	-	TRBJ2-3	CASSPRMKGGGGRISTDTQYF	TGTGCCAGCTCACCCCGGATGAAGGGTGGCGGGGGCCGAATTAGCACAGATACGCAGTATTTT
TRBV6-5	14	-	TRBD2	TRBJ2-7	CASSHTGGSYEQYF	TGTGCCAGCAGCCACACCGGGGGGTCCTACGAGCAGTACTTC
TRBV3-1/TRBV3-2	14	-	-	TRBJ1-5	CASSQVHSNQPQHF	TGTGCCAGCAGCCAAGTACATAGCAATCAGCCCCAGCATTTT
TRBV10-3	14	-	TRBD1	TRBJ1-1	CAIKGPPGGTEAFF	TGTGCCATCAAAGGGCCCCCAGGGGGCACTGAAGCTTTCTTT
TRBV28	11	-	-	TRBJ2-3	CASSLRDTQYF	TGTGCCAGCAGTCTTAGAGATACGCAGTATTTT
TRBV4-2	14	-	-	TRBJ1-5	CASSPPDFSQPQHF	TGTGCCAGCAGCCCGCCCGACTTCAGTCAGCCCCAGCATTTT
TRBV4-3	15	-	-	TRBJ1-2	CASSQSDFLGYGYTF	TGCGCCAGCAGCCAGTCTGACTTCCTAGGTTATGGCTACACCTTC
TRBV19	16	few	-	TRBJ2-2	CASSPRRGGLTGELFF	TGTGCCAGTAGTCCCCGGAGAGGAGGGTTGACCGGGGAGCTGTTTTTT
TRBV27	14	-	-	TRBJ1-1	CASSLGRINTEAFF	TGTGCCAGCAGTTTGGGGCGGATAAACACTGAAGCTTTCTTT
TRBV9	16	few	TRBD2	TRBJ2-5	CASSVAWGGRQETQYF	TGTGCCAGCAGCGTAGCTTGGGGGGGTAGGCAAGAGACCCAGTACTTC
TRBV19	19	-	TRBD2	TRBJ2-2	CASSLGLAGGRWEAGELFF	TGTGCCAGTAGTCTGGGACTAGCGGGAGGACGATGGGAGGCCGGGGAGCTGTTTTTT
TRBV13	11	-	TRBD1	TRBJ1-6	CASSPGGDLHF	TGTGCCAGCAGCCCAGGGGGTGACCTCCACTTT
TRBV7-9	14	-	-	TRBJ1-4	CASSDPGGSEKLFF	TGTGCCAGCAGCGACCCCGGCGGTAGTGAAAAACTGTTTTTT
TRBV5-1	13	once	-	TRBJ1-1	CASRYRINTEAFF	TGCGCCAGCAGGTACAGGATCAACACTGAAGCTTTCTTT
TRBV9	17	-	TRBD2	TRBJ2-1	CASSVGGTRYSYNEQFF	TGTGCCAGCAGCGTAGGGGGGACTAGATACTCCTACAATGAGCAGTTCTTC
TRBV4-1	20	few	-	TRBJ1-6	CASSPLSTNRASSYNSPLHF	TGCGCCAGCAGCCCCCTGTCCACGAACAGGGCGAGCTCCTATAATTCACCCCTCCACTTT
TRBV10-2	13	few	TRBD2	TRBJ2-1	CASKRDSGGQQFF	TGCGCCAGCAAGAGGGATAGCGGGGGACAGCAGTTCTTC
TRBV7-3	17	-	-	TRBJ1-1	CASSLNRFGRANTEAFF	TGTGCCAGCAGCTTAAACCGTTTTGGCAGGGCTAACACTGAAGCTTTCTTT
TRBV6-2/TRBV6-3	16	-	-	TRBJ1-5	CASSPGREGSNQPQHF	TGTGCCAGCAGCCCCGGGAGGGAGGGAAGCAATCAGCCCCAGCATTTT
TRBV7-2	17	-	-	TRBJ2-1	CASSLRVAGSSYNEQFF	TGTGCCAGCAGCTTACGGGTAGCTGGAAGCTCCTACAATGAGCAGTTCTTC
TRBV24-1	16	-	TRBD2	TRBJ2-1	CATSEGTSGRYNEQFF	TGTGCCACCAGTGAGGGGACTAGCGGGAGGTACAATGAGCAGTTCTTC
TRBV2	13	-	-	TRBJ1-2	CASRDTGYYGYTF	TGTGCCAGCAGGGACACGGGTTATTATGGCTACACCTTC
TRBV7-2	15	-	TRBD2	TRBJ2-5	CASSLVPMGGETQYF	TGTGCCAGCAGCCTAGTTCCAATGGGGGGGGAGACCCAGTACTTC
TRBV19	14	-	-	TRBJ1-5	CASSLRREDQPQHF	TGTGCCAGTAGTCTCCGGAGAGAAGATCAGCCCCAGCATTTT
TRBV9	14	-	-	TRBJ2-1	CASSVSSAYNEQFF	TGTGCCAGCAGCGTTTCTAGCGCCTACAATGAGCAGTTCTTC
TRBV28	14	-	-	TRBJ2-7	CASSLLSETYEQYF	TGTGCCAGCAGTTTATTATCCGAGACCTACGAGCAGTACTTC
TRBV29-1	13	-	-	TRBJ1-5	CSVEEAGGQPQHF	TGCAGCGTTGAGGAAGCCGGGGGTCAGCCCCAGCATTTT
TRBV6-5	14	-	-	TRBJ1-4	CASSSLRLNEKLFF	TGTGCCAGCAGCTCCCTCAGGTTGAATGAAAAACTGTTTTTT
TRBV3-1/TRBV3-2	15	-	-	TRBJ1-1	CASSLGLATNTEAFF	TGTGCCAGCAGCCTAGGACTGGCGACGAACACTGAAGCTTTCTTT
TRBV7-9	16	-	TRBD2	TRBJ2-1	CASSSVMAGVYNEQFF	TGTGCCAGCAGCTCTGTTATGGCGGGAGTCTACAATGAGCAGTTCTTC
TRBV18	14	-	-	TRBJ2-1	CASSPDPIGDEQFF	TGTGCCAGCTCACCGGACCCCATCGGGGATGAGCAGTTCTTC
TRBV27	15	-	-	TRBJ1-3	CASSLSPGAGNTIYF	TGTGCCAGCAGTTTATCTCCGGGAGCTGGAAACACCATATATTTT
TRBV3-1/TRBV3-2	15	-	-	TRBJ1-4	CASSQSAGTNEKLFF	TGTGCCAGCAGCCAATCGGCAGGGACTAATGAAAAACTGTTTTTT
TRBV5-1	16	-	TRBD1	TRBJ2-3	CASSPLPGTGVGTQYF	TGCGCCAGCAGCCCACTTCCCGGGACAGGGGTGGGTACGCAGTATTTT
TRBV5-5	15	-	-	TRBJ1-6	CASSSNGPGNSPLHF	TGTGCCAGCAGCTCTAATGGACCAGGGAATTCACCCCTCCACTTT
TRBV20-1	14	-	-	TRBJ1-6	CSASEELYNSPLHF	TGCAGTGCTAGTGAGGAGCTGTATAATTCACCCCTCCACTTT
TRBV27	13	-	-	TRBJ1-6	CASRRGYGSPLHF	TGTGCCAGCAGGAGGGGGTATGGTTCACCCCTCCACTTT
TRBV3-1/TRBV3-2	13	-	-	TRBJ1-5	CASSQGENQPQHF	TGTGCCAGCAGCCAGGGAGAGAACCAGCCCCAGCATTTT